Following are 8 T cell receptor beta chains from one sample sequenced in a study of spatial heterogeneity in lung cancer. Study conclusions and caveats: The study found that expanded intratumoral alpha and beta TCR counts tracked tumor mutation counts.

As for time point: sample taken at primary tumor resection. TCRdb called the 5' RACE reads again in MiXCR, with one record for every CDR3 protein. The table shows about 100,000 distinct CDR3 sequences, with 3.5% to 5% occurring only once. These receptors' targets are unknown. The sequences come from lung tumor tissue, collected at surgery. Source of these receptors: a male donor with early-stage non-small cell lung cancer.

This clonotype occurred many times. The V call is TRBV5-1, the J call TRBJ1-1; 7 bases map to TRBD1. The CDR3 is 14 residues long. Germline-derived CDR1 and CDR2 are SGHRS and YFSETQ. Trimming removed 2 bases from V and 5 bases from J; junction bases left unmatched: 6. The CDR3 DNA reads TGCGCCAGCAGCTTTGAGGGGGCGCAGACTGAAGCTTTCTTT. It translates to CASSFEGAQTEAFF. Combining the CDR3 with reference TRBV5-1 and TRBJ1-1 gives the whole variable domain KAGVTQTPRYLIKTRGQQVTLSCSPISGHRSVSWYQQTPGQGLQFLFEYFSETQRNKGNFPGRFSGRQFSNSRSEMNVSTLELGDSALYLCASSFEGAQTEAFFGQGTRLTVV.

This clonotype occurred many times. The chain couples TRBV4-1 to TRBJ2-1; 13 bases fit TRBD2. Trimming took 3 bases from V and 8 from J; bases not matched to a gene: 7. The CDR3 totals 16 residues. Per germline, CDR1 MGHRA and CDR2 YSYEKL. CDR3 residues: CASSHIGTSGNYEQFF. CDR3 in DNA: TGCGCCAGCAGCCACATAGGGACTAGCGGGAACTATGAGCAGTTCTTC.

This chain links TRBV10-2 with TRBJ2-5; D unclear. The CDR3 consists of 13 residues. V lost 8 bases to trimming and J lost 7 bases, with 17 bases between them. Germline lookup yields CDR1 WSHSY and CDR2 SAAADI. Here the CDR3 reads CASSSGPTPTQYF. In DNA, the CDR3 is TGCGCCAGCTCCTCGGGTCCGACGCCGACCCAGTACTTC.

This clonotype was counted ten times or more. V gene TRBV6-1 combines with J gene TRBJ2-1; no clear D. V was shortened by 3 bases and J by 15 bases, with 21 bases between the two germline ends. The CDR3 length is 14 residues. From germline, CDR1 is MNHNS and CDR2 SASEGT. DNA for the CDR3: TGTGCCAGCAGTGAGGTTGGTGCCCTCCCGGCCGCGTTCTTC. It codes for CASSEVGALPAAFF.

This clonotype was counted many times. The chain carries TRBV24-1 and TRBJ1-1; TRBD1 aligns across 9 bases. CDR1 and CDR2 from the germline V gene are KGHDR and SFDVKD. CDR3 length: 14 residues. V was clipped by 4 bases and J by 11 bases; unmatched bases: 10. CDR3 coding DNA: TGTGCCACCAGTGAGCCCGGGACAGGGCTTGGGGCTTTCTTT. Translated, it gives CATSEPGTGLGAFF.

There are many counts of this clonotype. The chain has TRBV6-2 or TRBV6-3 and TRBJ2-2; 14 nucleotides match TRBD2. Trimming removed 2 bases from V and 6 bases from J; junction bases left unmatched: 2. The CDR3 spans 16 residues. Germline loops: CDR1 MNHEY, CDR2 SVGEGT. The CDR3 sequence is CASSYRTSGRSGELFF. The CDR3 nucleotides are TGTGCCAGCAGTTACCGGACTAGCGGGAGGTCCGGGGAGCTGTTTTTT.

This clonotype was counted at least ten times. This sequence joins TRBV28 and TRBJ1-1; D is perhaps TRBD1 (5 bases). V shed 6 bases and J shed 7 bases, with 15 bases lying between them. CDR1 MDHEN and CDR2 SYDVKM come from the germline V gene. The CDR3 is 13 residues long. CDR3 DNA: TGTGCCAGCAGAAAGACAGCCCCGTTTGAAGCTTTCTTT. This encodes CASRKTAPFEAFF.

This clonotype was seen ten or more times. The chain links TRBV29-1 to TRBJ1-3; D is uncertain. The CDR3 has 13 residues. Trimming left V 2 bases short and J 7 bases short, with 12 bases between. CDR1 SQVTM and CDR2 ANQGSEA come from the germline V gene. CDR3 coding DNA: TGCAGCGTTGAATTGGCCGTCGGGAACACCATATATTTT. Translation gives CSVELAVGNTIYF.